What follows are 12 T cell receptor beta chains derived from one specimen sequenced in a study of cytomegalovirus exposure and HLA in healthy donors. The PCR ran on 60 Vbeta and 13 Jbeta primers. Data came from immunoSEQ multiplex PCR; TCRdb stores just in-frame clones and leaves some out. The data contain roughly 35,000 clones, around 50% of them singletons. Sequenced material: PBMCs. The receptors here all came from a woman aged 40-49 years in good health and CMV-seropositive.

This sequence joins TRBV19 and TRBJ2-7, with TRBD1 identical over 7 bases. J gave up 1 base and V 4 bases, and 4 bases lay outside the gene matches. The CDR3 is 14 amino acids. Germline CDR1 reads LNHDA; CDR2 reads SQIVND (reference sequence). The CDR3: CASSTYRGSYEQYF. The CDR3 nucleotides read TGTGCCAGTAGTACTTACAGGGGTTCCTACGAGCAGTACTTC.

This clone was counted only a few times. The V and J genes are TRBV4-1 and TRBJ1-6; 12 bases align to TRBD1. V shed 4 bases, J shed 7 bases, and the junction held 8 bases outside the gene matches. From germline, CDR1 is MGHRA and CDR2 YSYEKL. The CDR3 loop spans 17 amino acids. The CDR3 loop reads CASSPIRGQGANSPLHF. CDR3 DNA sequence: TGCGCCAGCAGCCCTATTCGGGGACAGGGGGCAAATTCACCCCTCCACTTT.

The chain combines TRBV6-6 with TRBJ2-7; 11 nucleotides align to TRBD2. The trim removed 6 bases at V and 2 bases at J, leaving 3 bases unmatched. Germline CDR1 is MNHNY and CDR2 is SVGAGI (reference sequence). The length of the CDR3 is 14 residues. The DNA of the CDR3 is TGTGCCAGCAGACTAGCGGGGGTGGCCTACGAGCAGTACTTC. Translated: CASRLAGVAYEQYF.

The chain combines TRBV7-2 with TRBJ1-1; 8 nucleotides match TRBD1. This CDR3 is 15 amino acids long. Losses at the gene ends were 7 bases for V and 3 bases for J; bases not matched to a gene: 10. In germline, CDR1 is SGHTA, CDR2 FQGNSA. This CDR3 is CASKPTGARYTEAFF. The CDR3 coding sequence is TGTGCCAGCAAGCCGACAGGGGCTCGGTACACTGAAGCTTTCTTT.

The J gene is TRBJ2-3, the V gene TRBV5-5; 7 bases fit TRBD2. Germline CDR1 reads SGHKS; CDR2 reads YYEKEE (reference sequence). V dropped 0 bases and J dropped 2; count of bases not matched to a gene: 6. The length of the CDR3 is 16 residues. The CDR3 here is CASSLVRLADTDTQYF. DNA for the CDR3: TGTGCCAGCAGCTTGGTCCGTCTAGCGGACACAGATACGCAGTATTTT.

The gene calls are TRBV30 and TRBJ1-4; the D is unclear. Trimming shortened V by 3 bases and J by 8 bases, and 7 bases separated the two germline ends. CDR1 is GTSNPN, CDR2 SVGIG, per germline (reference sequence). This CDR3 has 11 residues. CDR3 residues: CAWSPREKLFF. The CDR3 DNA reads TGTGCCTGGAGCCCGAGAGAAAAACTGTTTTTT. The variable domain in full, completed from reference TRBV30 and TRBJ1-4, reads SQTIHQWPATLVQPVGSPLSLECTVEGTSNPNLYWYRQAAGRGLQLLFYSVGIGQISSEVPQNLSASRPQDRQFILSSKKLLLSDSGFYLCAWSPREKLFFGSGTQLSVL.

The V and J genes are TRBV7-2 and TRBJ2-1, with D possibly TRBD1 on 5 matching bases. The CDR3 length is 13 residues. V was pared by 3 bases and J by 10 bases, with 13 bases between. Germline V gives CDR1 SGHTA, CDR2 FQGNSA. The CDR3 DNA follows: TGTGCCAGCAGCTTGGAGCTAAACAGGGAGCAGTTCTTC. It translates to CASSLELNREQFF. The variable domain in full, completed from reference TRBV7-2 and TRBJ2-1, reads GAGVSQSPSNKVTEKGKDVELRCDPISGHTALYWYRQSLGQGLEFLIYFQGNSAPDKSGLPSDRFSAERTGGSVSTLTIQRTQQEDSAVYLCASSLELNREQFFGPGTRLTVL.

This sequence joins TRBV7-2 and TRBJ2-5, with D possibly matching TRBD1 (6 bases). CDR3 size: 13 residues. V was pared by 3 bases and J by 2 bases, with 7 bases between. The V gene's germline CDR1 is SGHTA and CDR2 FQGNSA. The CDR3 DNA is TGTGCCAGCAGCTTGAGGGGGCAAGAGACCCAGTACTTC. Encoded protein: CASSLRGQETQYF.

J is TRBJ2-7 and V is TRBV12-5; 7 nucleotides match TRBD1. The CDR3 has 16 residues. From germline, CDR1 is LGHNT and CDR2 FRNRAP. Trimming removed 1 base from V and 0 bases from J; junction bases left unmatched: 6. The CDR3 sequence is CASGLADRASSYEQYF. As DNA, the CDR3 is TGTGCTAGTGGTTTGGCCGACAGGGCCAGCTCCTACGAGCAGTACTTC.

The rearrangement joins TRBV4-1 to TRBJ2-3, with D possibly TRBD2 on 6 matching bases. The CDR3 contains 16 residues. Trimming removed 3 bases at V and 2 bases at J, with 15 bases between. Germline CDR1 is MGHRA and CDR2 is YSYEKL. The CDR3 nucleotides read TGCGCCAGCAGCCAGACCCGACTAGGGATCACAGATACGCAGTATTTT. This translates into CASSQTRLGITDTQYF.

This clone turned up a few times. This chain connects TRBV6-1 to TRBJ1-1; the match to TRBD1 covers 10 bases. CDR3 size: 15 residues. The trim removed 6 bases at V and 4 bases at J, leaving 8 bases unmatched. Germline V CDR1 and CDR2: MNHNS, SASEGT. The CDR3 loop reads CASRRQGAGSTEAFF. CDR3 in DNA: TGTGCCAGCAGGCGACAGGGGGCGGGTTCCACTGAAGCTTTCTTT.

V is TRBV5-1 and J is TRBJ2-6, with TRBD1 matching over 8 bases. This CDR3 has 19 amino acids. The germline CDR1 and CDR2 sequences are SGHRS and YFSETQ. J lost 1 base, V lost 4 bases, and 13 bases had no gene match. Written as DNA, the CDR3 is TGCGCCAGCAGCGGAGGGCCAGGGGGCGGTATATCTGGGGCCAACGTCCTGACTTTC. This sequence encodes CASSGGPGGGISGANVLTF.